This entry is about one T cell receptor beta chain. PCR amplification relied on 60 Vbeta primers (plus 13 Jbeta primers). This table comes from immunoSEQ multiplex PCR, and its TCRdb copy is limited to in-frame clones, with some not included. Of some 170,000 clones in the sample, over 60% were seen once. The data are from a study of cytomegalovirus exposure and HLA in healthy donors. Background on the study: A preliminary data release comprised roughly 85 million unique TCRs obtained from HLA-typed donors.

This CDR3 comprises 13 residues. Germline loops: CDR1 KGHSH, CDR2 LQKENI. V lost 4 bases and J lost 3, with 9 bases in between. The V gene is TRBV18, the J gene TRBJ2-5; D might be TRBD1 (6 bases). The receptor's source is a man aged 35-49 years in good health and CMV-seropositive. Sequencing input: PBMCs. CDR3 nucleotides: TGTGCCAGCTCACGGAACAGGGAAGAGACCCAGTACTTC. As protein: CASSRNREETQYF.